The TCR beta chain under discussion was sequenced for a study of cytomegalovirus exposure and HLA in healthy donors. Notes on the study in general: 150 to 200 TCR beta chains were listed as cytomegalovirus-associated. Later analysis reportedly placed an Asian-associated ancestry cluster below the roughly 640-donor mean in N-insertions.

Comments on this clone: Its antigen is unidentified.

The CDR3 contains 13 residues. The germline V gene has CDR1 SGHNT and CDR2 YYREEE (reference sequence). V was trimmed by 4 bases and J by 1 base, leaving 8 bases between them. Primers for the PCR totalled 60 Vbeta and 13 Jbeta. As originally analysed: Later, an analysis found around 80 million unique TCR beta chains, and around 12 million of these were shared. The repertoire was sequenced with immunoSEQ multiplex PCR; TCRdb's copy has only in-frame clones and lacks some. V and J calls and clone size come straight from that table; D and trimming were deduced from the DNA. The sample holds some 120,000 clones, roughly 80% seen once.

This TCR came from a woman between 40 and 50 years old in good health and CMV-seronegative. This chain uses TRBV5-4 with TRBJ1-1; D unclear. The sequencing input was PBMCs. The DNA for the CDR3 is TGTGCCAGCAGCCCGGACTGGAACACTGAAGCTTTCTTT. This gives the protein CASSPDWNTEAFF.